The rows below give T cell receptor beta chains drawn from one sample of a study of shared clonotypes between healthy human individuals. Method: immunoSEQ multiplex PCR; TCRdb's copy keeps in-frame clones and lacks some. The sample includes 1,400,000 or so clones, roughly 98.5% of them seen just once. The sequenced sample was naive CD4+ T cells sorted from blood. The origin of the receptors is a man aged 30 to 39 in good health. CDR3s include the opening cysteine and the closing phenylalanine or tryptophan. The order of the fields is clone size, J gene, V gene, D gene, CDR3 DNA, CDR3 protein. The D gene is left open where the match is weak. The size entry is marked missing in some rows and otherwise reads once, few, many or a size class.

>NA|TRBJ2-7|TRBV5-1|TRBD2
TGCGCCAGCAGCAAGGGGACTAGCGGTTATTACGAGCAGTACTTC
CASSKGTSGYYEQYF
>once|TRBJ2-5|TRBV10-3|NA
TGTGCCATCAGTGAAGTGGGCGTAGCGGAGACCCAGTACTTC
CAISEVGVAETQYF
>NA|TRBJ2-2|TRBV7-2|NA
TGTGCCAGCAGCTACCCGTTGGGCAACACCGGGGAGCTGTTTTTT
CASSYPLGNTGELFF
>NA|TRBJ1-2|TRBV28|TRBD1
TGTGCCAGCAGGTCGAGACAGGGGGGCGGCTATGGCTACACCTTC
CASRSRQGGGYGYTF
>NA|TRBJ2-1|TRBV11-3|TRBD2
TGTGCCAGCAGCGGGACTAGCGGGAACACTGAGCAGTTCTTC
CASSGTSGNTEQFF
>NA|TRBJ2-7|TRBV28|NA
TGTGCCAGCAGTTTATCACCCGGTGAAAATAAACTGTGGTACTTC
CASSLSPGENKLWYF
>NA|TRBJ2-7|TRBV28|TRBD1
TGTGCCAGCAGTCCGTGGACAGGGGAAAGGGCCTACGAGCAGTACTTC
CASSPWTGERAYEQYF
>once|TRBJ2-7|TRBV5-1|TRBD1
TGCGCCAGCAGCTTGATGACAGGGGGTTACGAGCAGTACTTC
CASSLMTGGYEQYF
>NA|TRBJ1-1|TRBV6-5|NA
TGTGCCAGCAGTTACTTGCCGGCCGACACTGAAGCTTTCTTT
CASSYLPADTEAFF
>NA|TRBJ2-7|TRBV4-3|TRBD1
TGCGCCAGCAGCCAAGACGCCGGACAGGGTCCCTACGAGCAGTACTTC
CASSQDAGQGPYEQYF
>NA|TRBJ2-5|TRBV4-3|TRBD2
TGCGCCAGCAGCCAAGTCCCGCCGGGGGGGGGTGGAACCCAGTACTTC
CASSQVPPGGGGTQYF
>NA|TRBJ2-2|TRBV5-1|NA
TGCGCCAGCAGCTTAGGAGGAGCGAACACCGGGGAGCTGTTTTTT
CASSLGGANTGELFF
>NA|TRBJ2-7|TRBV15|TRBD1
TGTGCCACCAGCAGAGGCGGACAGGGGGACGAGCAGTACTTC
CATSRGGQGDEQYF
>NA|TRBJ1-4|TRBV5-1|NA
TGCGCCAGCAGCTTCGGGGGCGGTGAAAAACTGTTTTTT
CASSFGGGEKLFF
>once|TRBJ2-7|TRBV5-1|NA
TGCGCCAGCAGCTTGGACAGGGACTACGAGCAGTACTTC
CASSLDRDYEQYF
>NA|TRBJ2-2|TRBV19|TRBD2
TGTGCCAGTAGTATGCGGACTAGCGGGAGCACCGGGGAGCTGTTTTTT
CASSMRTSGSTGELFF
>NA|TRBJ1-1|TRBV25-1|TRBD1
TGTGCCAGCAGCGACAGGGGTAAAAGTGCTGAAGCTTTCTTT
CASSDRGKSAEAFF
>NA|TRBJ1-1|TRBV7-8|TRBD1
TGTGCCAGCAGCTCGCCGAGGGGGCAAGGGACTGAAGCTTTCTTT
CASSSPRGQGTEAFF
>NA|TRBJ2-3|TRBV5-4|NA
TGTGCCAGCAGCTTCGGGTCCTTCACAGATACGCAGTATTTT
CASSFGSFTDTQYF
>NA|TRBJ2-7|TRBV9|TRBD1
TGTGCCAGCAGCGTAGAACAGGGGGGTCGGTACGAGCAGTACTTC
CASSVEQGGRYEQYF
>NA|TRBJ1-3|TRBV7-3|NA
TGTGCCAGCAGCTTATCGGCTCCGAGCTCTGGAAACACCATATATTTT
CASSLSAPSSGNTIYF
>NA|TRBJ2-5|TRBV21-1|NA
TGTGCCAGCAGCAAATCTAGCGGGAGTTTGATTTACCAAGAGACCCAGTACTTC
CASSKSSGSLIYQETQYF
>NA|TRBJ2-2|TRBV9|NA
TGTGCCAGCAGCGTATTAGGGAACACCGGGGAGCTGTTTTTT
CASSVLGNTGELFF
>NA|TRBJ2-5|TRBV5-4|NA
TGTGCCAGCAGCTTGCTAGCACGAGAGACCCAGTACTTC
CASSLLARETQYF
>NA|TRBJ2-6|TRBV27|TRBD2
TGTGCCACCCAACGGGAGGGTGGGGCCAACGTCCTGACTTTC
CATQREGGANVLTF
>NA|TRBJ2-1|TRBV6-1|NA
TGTGCCAGCAGTGGGGCAGGGAGGCTAGCGTTTTTTTCTGAGCAGTTCTTC
CASSGAGRLAFFSEQFF
>once|TRBJ2-4|TRBV5-4|NA
TGTGCCAGCAGCTCCGCGGTAGCCAAAAACATTCAGTACTTC
CASSSAVAKNIQYF
>NA|TRBJ1-2|TRBV19|NA
TGTGCCAGTGGTACAGGGATCTATGGCTACACCTTC
CASGTGIYGYTF
>once|TRBJ2-1|TRBV20-1|TRBD2
TGCAGTGCTAGCGGGAGGGCAGAGTTCTTC
CSASGRAEFF
>NA|TRBJ2-3|TRBV18|NA
TGTGCCAGCACTCAGCGAACGGGGGCAGATACGCAGTATTTT
CASTQRTGADTQYF
>NA|TRBJ2-7|TRBV21-1|NA
TGTGCCAGCAGCAAGGGACTAGCGGGAGGGCCCGTAGACGAGCAGTACTTC
CASSKGLAGGPVDEQYF
>NA|TRBJ2-7|TRBV6-5|NA
TGTGCCAGCAGAGAGAGGCGAACCGATCAGTACGAGCAGTACTTC
CASRERRTDQYEQYF
>NA|TRBJ2-7|TRBV27|TRBD2
TGTGCCAGCAGTCTCACTAGCGGGGGAACCTACGAGCAGTACTTC
CASSLTSGGTYEQYF
>NA|TRBJ2-1|TRBV18|NA
TGTGCCAGCTCACCACAAACAGCCAATGAGCAGTTCTTC
CASSPQTANEQFF
>once|TRBJ2-7|TRBV2|NA
TGTGCCAGCAGTAAGACTTTCGAGCAGTACTTC
CASSKTFEQYF
>NA|TRBJ2-1|TRBV11-2|TRBD1
TGTGCCAGCAGCTTAACCGGGACAGGGGTCTACAATGAGCAGTTCTTC
CASSLTGTGVYNEQFF
>NA|TRBJ2-5|TRBV6-1|NA
TGTGCCAGCACCGAGTTCGAGACCCAGTACTTC
CASTEFETQYF
>NA|TRBJ2-2|TRBV5-1|NA
TGCGCCAGCCTTTCCGGGAGAAACACCGGGGAGCTGTTTTTT
CASLSGRNTGELFF
>NA|TRBJ2-7|TRBV28|TRBD2
TGTGCCAGCAGCCTAAAACTAGCGGGAATACCTTACGAGCAGTACTTC
CASSLKLAGIPYEQYF
>NA|TRBJ2-1|TRBV7-2|TRBD2
TGTGCCAGCAGCTTAGATGGTTGGGCGGGAGGGCCTTCTCCCGAGCAGTTCTTC
CASSLDGWAGGPSPEQFF
>few|TRBJ2-5|TRBV7-2|NA
TGTGCCAGCAGCTTAGTCCGGGAGACCCAGTACTTC
CASSLVRETQYF
>NA|TRBJ2-1|TRBV6-5|TRBD2
TGTGCCAGCAGTTACCGGACTAGCCATGAGCAGTTCTTC
CASSYRTSHEQFF
>NA|TRBJ2-7|TRBV15|NA
TGTGCCACCAGCAGAGGGGGGCTCAGCTCCTACGAGCAGTACTTC
CATSRGGLSSYEQYF
>NA|TRBJ2-3|TRBV6-5|NA
TGTGCCAGCAGTTACTCTGGGGAGCCCACAGATACGCAGTATTTT
CASSYSGEPTDTQYF
>NA|TRBJ1-3|TRBV7-2|NA
TGTGCCAGCAGCCCCTCTGGAAACACCATATATTTT
CASSPSGNTIYF
>NA|TRBJ2-7|TRBV7-9|NA
TGTGCCAGCACAGGGATTTCGGGAAGCGAGCAGTACTTC
CASTGISGSEQYF
>NA|TRBJ2-7|TRBV5-1|NA
TGCGCCAGCAGCTTAAGCCGGGACATCTCCTACGAGCAGTACTTC
CASSLSRDISYEQYF
>NA|TRBJ1-1|TRBV29-1|NA
TGCAGCGTCGAGGGGGACATGAACACTGAAGCTTTCTTT
CSVEGDMNTEAFF
>NA|TRBJ1-1|TRBV7-9|NA
TGTGCCAGCAGCTTGGGGCCCCGCCCTGAAGCTTTCTTT
CASSLGPRPEAFF
>NA|TRBJ1-4|TRBV6-1|NA
TGTGCCAGCAGTGGCACAGGGACAACTAATGAAAAACTGTTTTTT
CASSGTGTTNEKLFF
>NA|TRBJ1-1|TRBV27|TRBD1
TGTGCCAGCAGTTTTGTGGGACAGGGCAACACTGAAGCTTTCTTT
CASSFVGQGNTEAFF